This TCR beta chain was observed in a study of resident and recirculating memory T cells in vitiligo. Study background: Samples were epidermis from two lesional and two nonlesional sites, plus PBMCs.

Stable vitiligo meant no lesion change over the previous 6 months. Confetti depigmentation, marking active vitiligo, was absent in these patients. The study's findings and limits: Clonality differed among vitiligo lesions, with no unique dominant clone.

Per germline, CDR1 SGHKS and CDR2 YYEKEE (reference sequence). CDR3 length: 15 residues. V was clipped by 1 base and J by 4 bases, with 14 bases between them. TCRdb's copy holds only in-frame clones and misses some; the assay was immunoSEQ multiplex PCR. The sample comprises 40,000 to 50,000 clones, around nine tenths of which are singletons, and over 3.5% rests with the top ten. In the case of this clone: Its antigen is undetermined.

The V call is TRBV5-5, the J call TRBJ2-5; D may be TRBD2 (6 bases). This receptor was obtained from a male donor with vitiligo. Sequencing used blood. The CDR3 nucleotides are TGTGCCAGCAGCTTGTATGGGGGAGGTTCAGAGACCCAGTACTTC. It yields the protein CASSLYGGGSETQYF.